A single sample gave rise to the 26 T cell receptor beta chains below, sequenced in a study of OX40 agonist ivuxolimab in advanced cancers. Using immunoSEQ multiplex PCR, the repertoire was profiled, and TCRdb retains in-frame clones only, with some absent. The sample shows about 46,000 clones, roughly four fifths of them seen only once. The specimen comprised CD4+ or CD8+ T cells sorted from blood, sampled in a trial of the OX40 agonist ivuxolimab. The receptors stem from an adult with an advanced solid tumor such as melanoma, head and neck, liver or kidney cancer.

The V and J genes are TRBV6-5 and TRBJ1-3, with D uncertain. V lost 4 bases to trimming and J lost 8 bases, with 15 bases between them. Germline CDR1 and CDR2: MNHEY and SVGAGI. This CDR3 region has 14 residues. The DNA for the CDR3 is TGTGCCAGCAGTTTGGACTCTTTACCTCACACCATATATTTT. Translating it yields CASSLDSLPHTIYF.

V and J are TRBV5-1 and TRBJ1-1; D is uncertain. The CDR3 has 14 residues. Germline loops: CDR1 SGHRS, CDR2 YFSETQ. V lost 4 bases and J lost 1, with 11 bases in between. The CDR3, as DNA: TGCGCCAGCAGCGCCAACCGACAGAACACTGAAGCTTTCTTT. The encoded protein is CASSANRQNTEAFF. The variable domain in full, completed from reference TRBV5-1 and TRBJ1-1, reads KAGVTQTPRYLIKTRGQQVTLSCSPISGHRSVSWYQQTPGQGLQFLFEYFSETQRNKGNFPGRFSGRQFSNSRSEMNVSTLELGDSALYLCASSANRQNTEAFFGQGTRLTVV.

This chain joins TRBV19 and TRBJ2-1, with no clear D. The germline V gene has CDR1 LNHDA and CDR2 SQIVND (reference sequence). Trimming shortened V by 1 base and J by 2 bases, and 3 bases separated the two germline ends. The CDR3 sequence is 13 residues long. CDR3 amino acids: CASSIGPYNEQFF. CDR3 DNA: TGTGCCAGTAGTATAGGCCCCTACAATGAGCAGTTCTTC.

The V gene is TRBV7-9, the J gene TRBJ1-2; possible D gene TRBD1, 6 bases. With 6 bases removed from V and 3 bases from J, the gap between germline ends came to 14 bases. CDR3 size: 14 residues. Germline CDR1 reads SEHNR; CDR2 reads FQNEAQ (reference sequence). In DNA, the CDR3 is TGTGCCAGCAGTCAGGACAGACGTCACTATGGCTACACCTTC. This translates into CASSQDRRHYGYTF.

The chain joins TRBV2 to TRBJ2-7; D gene ambiguous. CDR3 length: 15 residues. Trimming left V 0 bases short and J 6 bases short, with 15 bases between. The germline V gene has CDR1 SNHLY and CDR2 FYNNEI. The CDR3 reads CASSEALGSGSEQYF. For the CDR3, the DNA is TGTGCCAGCAGTGAAGCGCTTGGCTCTGGGTCCGAGCAGTACTTC.

DNA for the CDR3: TGTGCCGGATCCGGGACTAGCGGGGCCTCGACCCAGTACTTC. It encodes CAGSGTSGASTQYF. This rearrangement joins TRBV6-1 to TRBJ2-5; 13 positions agree with TRBD2. There are 14 residues in the CDR3. The germline V gene encodes CDR1 MNHNS and CDR2 SASEGT. The V and J ends lost 11 bases and 7 bases, in that order; junction bases with no gene match: 10.

This clone was recorded once. This chain joins TRBV4-1 and TRBJ2-4; TRBD2 aligns across 10 bases. With 1 base clipped from V and 7 bases from J, the junction kept 13 bases outside the gene matches. Germline lookup yields CDR1 MGHRA and CDR2 YSYEKL. This CDR3 is 18 amino acids long. The CDR3 DNA reads TGCGCCAGCAGCCAAGTAAGAGCGGGGGGGCCGGCGGGGAACATTCAGTACTTC. Protein product: CASSQVRAGGPAGNIQYF.

This clone was recorded only once. Other DNA sequences within the sample encode an identical CDR3. The V call is TRBV7-9, the J call TRBJ1-4; 10 bases fit TRBD1. Germline-derived CDR1 and CDR2 are SEHNR and FQNEAQ (reference sequence). The CDR3 sequence is 16 residues long. Germline trimming cut 5 bases from V and 2 bases from J; bases unmatched to any gene: 5. The CDR3 is CASSPRGQGTNEKLFF. CDR3 nucleotide sequence: TGTGCCAGCAGCCCCCGGGGACAGGGGACTAATGAAAAACTGTTTTTT.

The V call is TRBV9, the J call TRBJ2-3; D uncertain. The germline gives CDR1 SGDLS, CDR2 YYNGEE. The ends were cut back, 0 bases at V and 6 bases at J, with 8 bases in the middle. This CDR3 is 13 amino acids long. The CDR3 sequence is CASSVGEDDTQYF. The CDR3 DNA reads TGTGCCAGCAGCGTAGGAGAGGACGATACGCAGTATTTT.

In this sample, this clone turned up once. V gene TRBV7-3 combines with J gene TRBJ2-2; D ambiguous. Trimming removed 8 bases at V and 0 bases at J, with 10 bases between. Germline V gene data show CDR1 as SGHTA and CDR2 as FQGTGA. The CDR3 consists of 14 residues. The CDR3 spells CASRVYPNTGELFF. Written as DNA, the CDR3 is TGTGCCAGCCGGGTCTACCCGAACACCGGGGAGCTGTTTTTT.

V is TRBV6-5 and J is TRBJ2-7, with D possibly matching TRBD1 (6 bases). V lost 8 bases and J lost 6, with 17 bases in between. Germline V gene sequence: CDR1 MNHEY, CDR2 SVGAGI. This CDR3 has 13 residues. CDR3 coding DNA: TGTGCCAGCCATAAAACAGGGAATCGCGAGCAGTACTTC. Its translation: CASHKTGNREQYF.

The rearrangement uses TRBV30 and TRBJ2-7; 10 bases fit TRBD2. The CDR3 extends over 15 amino acids. V lost 1 base, J lost 6 bases, and 9 bases stayed unmatched. In germline, CDR1 is GTSNPN, CDR2 SVGIG (reference sequence). The CDR3 DNA sequence: TGTGCCTGGAGTGACAAGCGGGGGGGGATGGTCGAGCAGTACTTC. Its translation: CAWSDKRGGMVEQYF.

This chain connects TRBV29-1 to TRBJ2-7; D might be TRBD1 or TRBD2, each matching 5 bases. Deletions cut 7 bases from V and 6 bases from J, with 19 bases between. CDR1 SQVTM and CDR2 ANQGSEA come from the germline V gene. The CDR3 is made up of 13 amino acids. This CDR3 is CSASIRQGGEQYF. The CDR3 bases are TGCAGCGCTAGCATTAGGCAGGGCGGCGAGCAGTACTTC.

This chain uses TRBV7-9 with TRBJ2-3; tentatively, D is TRBD2 (6 bases). This CDR3 contains 14 residues. Between the trimmed V and J ends, which lost 6 bases and 6 bases, there was a span of 16 bases. The germline gives CDR1 SEHNR, CDR2 FQNEAQ (reference sequence). The CDR3 spells CASRRDFPVDTQYF. The DNA for the CDR3 is TGTGCCAGCAGGCGGGACTTCCCTGTGGATACGCAGTATTTT. Looking up the rest from reference TRBV7-9 and TRBJ2-3 gives the full variable domain: DTGVSQNPRHKITKRGQNVTFRCDPISEHNRLYWYRQTLGQGPEFLTYFQNEAQLEKSRLLSDRFSAERPKGSFSTLEIQRTEQGDSAMYLCASRRDFPVDTQYFGPGTRLTVL.

The chain carries TRBV2 and TRBJ2-3; TRBD2 matches 12 bases. The CDR3 loop spans 15 amino acids. Trimming took 5 bases from V and 7 from J; bases not matched to a gene: 7. CDR1 and CDR2 from the germline V gene are SNHLY and FYNNEI. The DNA for the CDR3 is TGTGCCAGCAGTCTGACTAGCGGGGGATCAAATACGCAGTATTTT. Translated, it gives CASSLTSGGSNTQYF.

V gene TRBV18 combines with J gene TRBJ2-5, with D perhaps TRBD1 or TRBD2 (5 bases each). V was shortened by 2 bases and J by 2 bases, with 9 bases between the two germline ends. The CDR3 covers 14 residues. From germline, CDR1 is KGHSH and CDR2 LQKENI. The chain's CDR3 is CASSPRDGQETQYF. The CDR3 nucleotides are TGTGCCAGCTCACCAAGGGACGGTCAAGAGACCCAGTACTTC.

The chain couples TRBV6-1 to TRBJ1-3, with D maybe TRBD1 (6 bases). V was trimmed by 6 bases and J by 7 bases, leaving 10 bases between them. CDR1 MNHNS and CDR2 SASEGT come from the germline V gene. The CDR3 consists of 12 residues. CDR3 sequence (DNA): TGTGCCAGCAGGGGACAATCGAACACCATATATTTT. Translated: CASRGQSNTIYF.

This sequence joins TRBV5-4 and TRBJ1-2; 12 nucleotides line up with TRBD1. Germline V gene lookup returns CDR1 SGHNT and CDR2 YYREEE (reference sequence). J was trimmed by 2 bases and V by 5 bases; bases with no gene match: 7. This CDR3 is 16 amino acids long. CDR3 in amino acids: CASSPGTGGMNYGYTF. DNA of the CDR3: TGTGCCAGCAGTCCCGGGACAGGGGGCATGAACTATGGCTACACCTTC.

The chain employs TRBV19 and TRBJ1-2; a weak D match, TRBD1 (6 bases). The CDR3 length is 14 residues. CDR1 LNHDA and CDR2 SQIVND come from the germline V gene (reference sequence). V shed 1 base and J shed 5 bases, with 11 bases lying between them. The DNA of the CDR3 is TGTGCCAGTAGTATAGGAGGGACACGATATGGCTACACCTTC. Encoded protein: CASSIGGTRYGYTF.

V is TRBV7-2 and J is TRBJ1-3; the match to TRBD1 covers 10 bases. This CDR3 region has 15 residues. From germline, CDR1 is SGHTA and CDR2 FQGNSA. V gave up 3 bases and J gave up 4 bases; unmatched junction bases: 3. The CDR3 DNA follows: TGTGCCAGCAGCTTCCAGGGACAGGGGGGAAACACCATATATTTT. This codes for CASSFQGQGGNTIYF.

The rearrangement joins TRBV6-1 to TRBJ1-1; D is unresolved. CDR1 is MNHNS and CDR2 is SASEGT in the germline V gene. This CDR3 has 13 residues. The germline V and J ends were trimmed by 2 bases and 0 bases, with 4 bases remaining between them. The CDR3 sequence: CASSERMNTEAFF. Here the CDR3 DNA reads TGTGCCAGCAGTGAAAGGATGAACACTGAAGCTTTCTTT.

The chain is built from TRBV2 and TRBJ1-4; D unclear. The ends were cut back, 4 bases at V and 3 bases at J, with 12 bases in the middle. Per germline, CDR1 SNHLY and CDR2 FYNNEI. There are 15 residues in the CDR3. CDR3 sequence reads: CASSVGWGANEKLFF. The CDR3 bases are TGTGCCAGCAGTGTTGGGTGGGGTGCTAATGAAAAACTGTTTTTT.

The J gene is TRBJ2-5, the V gene TRBV6-1, with a possible D match to TRBD1 (5 bases). This CDR3 is 16 amino acids long. Trimming stripped 3 bases from V and 0 bases from J, with 14 bases between. Looked up from germline, CDR1 is MNHNS and CDR2 is SASEGT. CDR3 protein: CASSEGPTGYQETQYF. The CDR3 DNA follows: TGTGCCAGCAGTGAGGGCCCTACAGGCTACCAAGAGACCCAGTACTTC.

This clone was counted a single time. V and J are TRBV6-5 and TRBJ1-2, with D tentatively TRBD1 (6 bases). This CDR3 contains 15 residues. Germline V gene data show CDR1 as MNHEY and CDR2 as SVGAGI. V was clipped by 8 bases and J by 5 bases, with 21 bases between them. Here the CDR3 DNA reads TGTGCCAGCCGCCAATTAGGGGGTGAAAATTATGGCTACACCTTC. This translates into CASRQLGGENYGYTF.

The chain is built from TRBV5-6 and TRBJ2-5; the match to TRBD2 covers 13 bases. Germline CDR1 is SGHDT and CDR2 is YYEEEE. This CDR3 region has 16 residues. Unmatched junction bases numbered 9, after V lost 3 bases and J lost 7 bases. The CDR3 sequence is CASSSKTSGGQGTQYF. CDR3 nucleotides: TGTGCCAGCAGCTCGAAGACTAGCGGGGGGCAGGGGACCCAGTACTTC.

This clone was recorded once. This sequence joins TRBV9 and TRBJ2-3; 7 bases match TRBD2. The CDR3 covers 16 residues. The V gene's germline CDR1 is SGDLS and CDR2 YYNGEE. V lost 0 bases and J lost 0; bases outside the gene matches: 4. The CDR3 protein is CASSVGASGSTDTQYF. DNA of the CDR3: TGTGCCAGCAGCGTAGGGGCTAGCGGAAGCACAGATACGCAGTATTTT. Full variable domain (rest looked up from reference TRBV9 and TRBJ2-3): DSGVTQTPKHLITATGQRVTLRCSPRSGDLSVYWYQQSLDQGLQFLIQYYNGEERAKGNILERFSAQQFPDLHSELNLSSLELGDSALYFCASSVGASGSTDTQYFGPGTRLTVL.